This entry is about one TCR beta chain. Antigen specificity is unknown. The data derive from a study of T cell repertoires in cytomegalovirus infection. With 4 bases clipped from V and 0 bases from J, the junction kept 5 bases outside the gene matches. The CDR3 is made up of 16 amino acids. Germline V gene sequence: CDR1 SGHTA, CDR2 FQGNSA. From the reads, TCRdb called clonotypes with MiXCR, one entry per CDR3 protein. The sample has about 27,000 distinct CDR3 sequences, under 20% seen once; the top ten hold approximately 81%. The sample was CD8+ T cells from cultured PBMCs, taken from culture after CMV antigen stimulation. The chain combines TRBV7-2 with TRBJ2-4; 8 bases agree with TRBD1. This receptor was identified in a human donor in good health (CMV status not recorded). Some clones in this sample may be carry-over from other donors' samples. This chain's CDR3 is CASSSRTGLAKNIQYF. The CDR3 region has the DNA TGTGCCAGCAGCTCAAGGACAGGGCTAGCCAAAAACATTCAGTACTTC.